This T cell receptor (beta chain) was profiled in a study of blood T cells in healthy people across ages. A second PCR of roughly 6 to 12 cycles used a sample-barcoded 5' primer and a J-beta primer mix. A 12-random-nucleotide template-switch adaptor tagged each cDNA molecule. TCRdb called the 5' RACE reads again in MiXCR, with one record for every CDR3 protein. Among hundreds of thousands of distinct CDR3 sequences listed, roughly half were seen once. The CDR3 has 13 amino acids. V lost 8 bases and J lost 0, with 12 bases in between. Germline CDR1 reads SQVTM; CDR2 reads ANQGSEA. Points on this clonotype: The antigen remains unidentified.

Overall study results and limits: Considered underestimates were the diversity estimates obtained from one million T cells.

The receptor was derived from a man in his 60s in good health. Sequenced material: blood. J is TRBJ2-3 and V is TRBV29-1, with D perhaps TRBD2 (6 bases). CDR3 sequence: CSSSGPSTDTQYF. CDR3 bases: TGCAGCAGTAGCGGACCTAGCACAGATACGCAGTATTTT.